Below, 30 T cell receptor beta chains from the same sample are listed, as sequenced in a study of CD8 T cells in Susac syndrome. An input of about 0.45 to 1 ug of RNA was subjected to reverse transcription using random hexamers. From the immunoSEQ multiplex PCR reads, TCRdb called clonotypes with MiXCR, one entry per CDR3 protein. The sample gives 150,000 to 200,000 distinct CDR3 sequences, roughly 93% of which show up once; 0.13% is in the top ten. The specimen sequenced was CD4+ T cells from PBMCs. These receptors originate from a human donor in good health.

The V gene is TRBV29-1, the J gene TRBJ1-1; TRBD1 is a possible D gene (6 bases). CDR3 length equals 13 residues. V was pared by 3 bases and J by 5 bases, with 13 bases between. The germline gives CDR1 SQVTM, CDR2 ANQGSEA. The CDR3 coding sequence is TGCAGCGTTGAGAAACAGGGATCAACTGAAGCTTTCTTT. Translated, it gives CSVEKQGSTEAFF.

As regards this clonotype: The junction does not match germline at one end; this may be a read error. The V and J genes are TRBV15 and TRBJ2-7; 7 bases agree with TRBD1. CDR1 is LNHNV and CDR2 is YYDKDF in the germline V gene (reference sequence). CDR3 length: 16 amino acids. The CDR3 DNA sequence: TGTGCCACCAGAAGAGACTTCGCCGGGACAGCTACGGAGCAGTACTTC. Translating it yields CATRRDFAGTATEQYF.

A single count supports this clonotype. The V gene is TRBV20-1, the J gene TRBJ1-2; 7 bases align to TRBD1. This CDR3 has 13 residues. The V segment lost 7 bases and the J segment 3 bases; nucleotides outside the gene matches: 8. Germline V gene lookup returns CDR1 DFQATT and CDR2 SNEGSKA (reference sequence). The CDR3 bases are TGCAGTGTTGATAGGGGGCGCGACTATGGCTACACCTTC. It encodes CSVDRGRDYGYTF.

The rearrangement uses TRBV27 and TRBJ1-5, with 7 bases identical to TRBD1. The CDR3 has 16 amino acids. The trim removed 3 bases at V and 7 bases at J, leaving 12 bases unmatched. The V gene's germline CDR1 is MNHEY and CDR2 SMNVEV (reference sequence). This chain's CDR3 is CASSFSTTGRGQPQHF. CDR3 nucleotide sequence: TGTGCCAGCAGTTTCTCCACGACAGGGAGGGGGCAGCCCCAGCATTTT.

V is TRBV20-1 and J is TRBJ2-7; 8 bases agree with TRBD1. The ends lost 2 bases at V and 4 bases at J; junction bases unmatched: 7. Germline assignment: CDR1 DFQATT and CDR2 SNEGSKA (reference sequence). The CDR3 extends over 14 amino acids. CDR3 nucleotide sequence: TGCAGTGCTAGATACGACAGGGGATTGTACGAGCAGTACTTC. It yields the protein CSARYDRGLYEQYF.

This chain connects TRBV29-1 to TRBJ2-2; D perhaps matches TRBD1 (6 bases). The CDR3 loop spans 14 amino acids. Germline CDR1 and CDR2: SQVTM and ANQGSEA. V shed 5 bases and J shed 1 base, with 11 bases lying between them. The CDR3 DNA follows: TGCAGCGTTTTGACAGGCCTGAACACCGGGGAGCTGTTTTTT. As protein: CSVLTGLNTGELFF.

The chain joins TRBV5-4 to TRBJ2-1; 14 nucleotides agree with TRBD2. With V trimmed by 4 bases and J by 7 bases, 10 bases remained unmatched. The CDR3 sequence is 17 residues long. Per the germline V gene, CDR1 is SGHNT and CDR2 is YYREEE (reference sequence). CDR3 sequence (DNA): TGTGCCAGCAGCGGGGGACTAGCGGGGGCCGTTACAAATGAGCAGTTCTTC. Protein: CASSGGLAGAVTNEQFF.

The rearrangement links TRBV30 to TRBJ2-5; the match to TRBD1 covers 7 bases. The CDR3 has 14 amino acids. Germline lookup yields CDR1 GTSNPN and CDR2 SVGIG (reference sequence). Unmatched junction bases numbered 3, after V lost 0 bases and J lost 2 bases. CDR3 sequence: CAWSVGGQQETQYF. The CDR3 DNA is TGTGCCTGGAGTGTAGGGGGACAGCAAGAGACCCAGTACTTC.

This chain links TRBV7-9 with TRBJ1-5; weak D call: TRBD1 (6 bases). Germline V gene data show CDR1 as SEHNR and CDR2 as FQNEAQ (reference sequence). The CDR3 totals 16 residues. Trimming shortened V by 1 base and J by 1 base, and 11 bases separated the two germline ends. This chain's CDR3 is CASSLGGALSNQPQHF. DNA for the CDR3: TGTGCCAGCAGCTTAGGGGGGGCTCTAAGCAATCAGCCCCAGCATTTT.

This chain links TRBV7-2 with TRBJ1-2; D unclear. The CDR3 length is 11 residues. In germline, CDR1 is SGHTA, CDR2 FQGNSA. The V gene lost 4 bases and the J gene lost 8 bases, with 8 bases spanning the gap. The CDR3 protein is CASSSGKGYTF. In DNA, the CDR3 is TGTGCCAGCAGCTCAGGAAAAGGCTACACCTTC. The full variable domain, completed using reference TRBV7-2 and TRBJ1-2, is GAGVSQSPSNKVTEKGKDVELRCDPISGHTALYWYRQSLGQGLEFLIYFQGNSAPDKSGLPSDRFSAERTGGSVSTLTIQRTQQEDSAVYLCASSSGKGYTFGSGTRLTVV.

The chain recombines TRBV15 with TRBJ2-1; unclear D gene. From germline, CDR1 is LNHNV and CDR2 YYDKDF (reference sequence). CDR3 length: 11 amino acids. The germline V and J ends were trimmed by 0 bases and 8 bases, with 2 bases remaining between them. The chain's CDR3 is CATSREYEQFF. For the CDR3, the DNA is TGTGCCACCAGCAGAGAATATGAGCAGTTCTTC.

This chain connects TRBV5-4 to TRBJ2-7; 7 nucleotides match TRBD1. The CDR3 extends over 14 amino acids. V was pared by 4 bases and J by 2 bases, with 6 bases of the junction left unmatched. From germline, CDR1 is SGHNT and CDR2 YYREEE (reference sequence). The CDR3 coding sequence is TGTGCCAGCAGCATACGGACAGGCACCTACGAGCAGTACTTC. Protein sequence: CASSIRTGTYEQYF.

V gene TRBV9 combines with J gene TRBJ2-2; D remains unclear. CDR3 size: 15 residues. Trimming pared 4 bases from V and 5 bases from J, leaving 15 bases between. Per germline, CDR1 SGDLS and CDR2 YYNGEE. The CDR3 bases are TGTGCCAGCAGCTCCTCGACAACGACTACCGGGGAGCTGTTTTTT. Translation: CASSSSTTTTGELFF.

This rearrangement joins TRBV20-1 to TRBJ1-2; maybe TRBD1 (5 bases). The CDR3 has 13 amino acids. Germline loops: CDR1 DFQATT, CDR2 SNEGSKA (reference sequence). V dropped 3 bases and J dropped 6 bases, with 14 bases sitting between them. The CDR3: CSASGREGHGYTF. The CDR3 DNA is TGCAGTGCTAGTGGCAGGGAGGGACATGGCTACACCTTC.

The chain employs TRBV4-1 and TRBJ2-1; D remains unclear. The germline V gene has CDR1 MGHRA and CDR2 YSYEKL. V was shortened by 1 base and J by 4 bases, with 14 bases between the two germline ends. There are 16 residues in the CDR3. CDR3 DNA sequence: TGCGCCAGCAGCCAAGGAAATGGCGCCGGATACAATGAGCAGTTCTTC. Protein sequence: CASSQGNGAGYNEQFF.

The chain links TRBV7-2 to TRBJ2-7; 8 nucleotides agree with TRBD1. Germline CDR1 and CDR2: SGHTA and FQGNSA. The ends lost 4 bases at V and 3 bases at J; junction bases unmatched: 2. This CDR3 has 13 residues. CDR3 in amino acids: CASSSTGGYEQYF. The CDR3 region has the DNA TGTGCCAGCAGCTCTACAGGGGGCTACGAGCAGTACTTC. Full variable domain (outside the CDR3, taken from reference TRBV7-2 and TRBJ2-7): GAGVSQSPSNKVTEKGKDVELRCDPISGHTALYWYRQSLGQGLEFLIYFQGNSAPDKSGLPSDRFSAERTGGSVSTLTIQRTQQEDSAVYLCASSSTGGYEQYFGPGTRLTVT.

This chain uses TRBV15 with TRBJ1-6; a weak D match, TRBD1 (6 bases). The CDR3 extends over 13 amino acids. V lost 4 bases and J lost 9, with 10 bases in between. Germline V gene sequence: CDR1 LNHNV, CDR2 YYDKDF (reference sequence). CDR3: CATSTSRGSPLHF. DNA of the CDR3: TGTGCCACCAGCACCTCCAGGGGTTCACCCCTCCACTTT.

This chain connects TRBV5-4 to TRBJ1-2; D unclear. CDR1 and CDR2 (germline): SGHNT, YYREEE (reference sequence). Trimming took 4 bases from V and 2 from J, leaving 12 bases between them. This CDR3 has 14 amino acids. CDR3 coding DNA: TGTGCCAGCAGCCGTAAGACACGGAACTATGGCTACACCTTC. Protein product: CASSRKTRNYGYTF.

The genes are TRBV2 and TRBJ2-1; TRBD1 is a possible D gene (6 bases). Trimming cost V 7 bases and J 2 bases, with 12 bases left between them. This CDR3 contains 14 residues. Germline V gene data show CDR1 as SNHLY and CDR2 as FYNNEI. CDR3 residues: CASKREGAYNEQFF. The CDR3, as DNA: TGTGCCAGCAAGCGCGAGGGGGCCTACAATGAGCAGTTCTTC.

This clonotype was observed once. J is TRBJ1-2 and V is TRBV5-4, with D maybe TRBD1 (6 bases). Germline values: CDR1 SGHNT, CDR2 YYREEE (reference sequence). The CDR3 is 13 amino acids. The V end was cut by 2 bases, the J end by 8 bases, with 13 bases between. CDR3 loop: CASSLGGESGYTF. The CDR3 DNA is TGTGCCAGCAGCTTAGGGGGAGAAAGCGGCTACACCTTC. The full variable domain, with the rest looked up from reference TRBV5-4 and TRBJ1-2, is ETGVTQSPTHLIKTRGQQVTLRCSSQSGHNTVSWYQQALGQGPQFIFQYYREEENGRGNFPPRFSGLQFPNYSSELNVNALELDDSALYLCASSLGGESGYTFGSGTRLTVV.

The CDR3 DNA is TGTGCCAGCAGCTTAACTTGGGCAGCCTCTAATTCACCCCTCCACTTT. This encodes CASSLTWAASNSPLHF. The J gene is TRBJ1-6, the V gene TRBV7-2; D is ambiguous. The CDR3 length is 16 residues. Germline assignment: CDR1 SGHTA and CDR2 FQGNSA. Trimming took off 2 bases at V and 6 bases at J, with 14 bases between the two ends.

CDR3 nucleotides: TGTGCCACCCAGGGGGCAGGGAACACTGAAGCTTTCTTT. Translated: CATQGAGNTEAFF. The gene calls are TRBV6-5 and TRBJ1-1; 8 bases fit TRBD1. Germline V gene sequence: CDR1 MNHEY, CDR2 SVGAGI. Unmatched junction bases numbered 5, after V lost 10 bases and J lost 1 base. The CDR3 is 13 residues long.

The V call is TRBV12-3 or TRBV12-4, the J call TRBJ2-1, with unresolved D. The V gene lost 1 base and the J gene lost 8 bases, with 9 bases spanning the gap. The CDR3 sequence is 13 residues long. The CDR3 coding sequence is TGTGCCAGCAGTTTAGGGCTGAACGATGAGCAGTTCTTC. Its translation: CASSLGLNDEQFF.

J is TRBJ1-1 and V is TRBV15, with 8 bases aligning to TRBD1. This CDR3 has 15 amino acids. In germline, CDR1 is LNHNV, CDR2 YYDKDF (reference sequence). V trimming: 2 bases; J trimming: 3 bases; junction bases outside the gene matches: 5. CDR3 in DNA: TGTGCCACCAGCAGAAACAGGGGGGGCTACACTGAAGCTTTCTTT. Residues: CATSRNRGGYTEAFF.

This chain joins TRBV19 and TRBJ2-1; 8 nucleotides match TRBD2. Germline CDR1 LNHDA, CDR2 SQIVND (reference sequence). The CDR3 length is 15 residues. J lost 1 base, V lost 3 bases, and 2 bases had no gene match. This CDR3 is CASSIREGSYNEQFF. The CDR3 DNA reads as TGTGCCAGTAGTATCCGGGAGGGTTCCTACAATGAGCAGTTCTTC.

This chain links TRBV19 with TRBJ1-1, with 8 bases aligning to TRBD1. The CDR3 has 14 residues. Trimming at V came to 5 bases and at J to 1 base, leaving 3 bases not matched to a gene. Germline CDR1 reads LNHDA; CDR2 reads SQIVND (reference sequence). The CDR3 spells CASSRDRRNTEAFF. The CDR3 DNA sequence: TGTGCCAGTAGTCGGGACAGGAGGAACACTGAAGCTTTCTTT. The full variable domain, with the rest looked up from reference TRBV19 and TRBJ1-1, is DGGITQSPKYLFRKEGQNVTLSCEQNLNHDAMYWYRQDPGQGLRLIYYSQIVNDFQKGDIAEGYSVSREKKESFPLTVTSAQKNPTAFYLCASSRDRRNTEAFFGQGTRLTVV.

The chain is built from TRBV6-1 and TRBJ2-1; D possibly uses TRBD1 or TRBD2 (5 bases each). The CDR3 is made up of 13 amino acids. With 5 bases removed from V and 7 bases from J, the gap between germline ends came to 12 bases. Germline values: CDR1 MNHNS, CDR2 SASEGT. The CDR3 region is CASSLQWGNEQFF. In DNA, the CDR3 is TGTGCCAGCAGTCTCCAATGGGGGAATGAGCAGTTCTTC.

The chain employs TRBV5-1 and TRBJ1-5; D not resolved. The germline gives CDR1 SGHRS, CDR2 YFSETQ. The CDR3 runs 15 residues. V lost 4 bases and J 0 bases, leaving 11 bases between the germline ends. The CDR3 protein is CASSQDGNSNQPQHF. The CDR3 nucleotides read TGCGCCAGCAGCCAGGACGGGAATAGCAATCAGCCCCAGCATTTT.

The chain uses TRBV5-1 and TRBJ2-5, with D possibly matching TRBD2 (5 bases). In germline, CDR1 is SGHRS, CDR2 YFSETQ. The CDR3 extends over 14 amino acids. With 4 bases removed from V and 5 bases from J, the gap between germline ends came to 15 bases. The CDR3 sequence is CASSPGAGEETQYF. The CDR3 nucleotides are TGCGCCAGCAGCCCCGGCGCCGGGGAGGAGACCCAGTACTTC.

V and J are TRBV7-6 and TRBJ2-5; D assignment may be TRBD1 or TRBD2 (6 bases each). Between the trimmed V and J ends, which lost 6 bases and 4 bases, there was a span of 21 bases. This CDR3 is built from 16 residues. Germline loops: CDR1 SGHVS, CDR2 FNYEAQ. The CDR3 sequence: CASRSGGGGGGETQYF. DNA of the CDR3: TGTGCCAGCAGATCCGGGGGCGGCGGAGGGGGAGAGACCCAGTACTTC.